The 3 T cell receptor beta chains given below trace back to one sample, sequenced in a study of shared clonotypes between healthy human individuals. Generated by immunoSEQ multiplex PCR, the TCRdb table keeps only in-frame clones and is missing some. The sample records approximately 2.4 million clones, approximately 94% being singletons. The sequenced material came from naive CD4+ T cells sorted from blood. Subset: CD45RA+ positively selected. The receptors stem from a man aged 18 to 29 in good health.

V usage is TRBV6-1 and J usage is TRBJ2-5; 11 bases match TRBD2. In germline, CDR1 is MNHNS, CDR2 SASEGT. The CDR3 contains 15 residues. The V gene end was trimmed by 4 bases and the J gene end by 7 bases; junction bases not matched to a gene: 8. The CDR3 loop reads CASSAYSGGAGTQYF. The CDR3 DNA reads TGTGCCAGCAGTGCCTATAGCGGGGGGGCCGGGACCCAGTACTTC.

The V and J genes are TRBV5-4 and TRBJ1-5; a weak D match, TRBD1 (5 bases). CDR3 length equals 14 residues. V was trimmed by 4 bases and J by 5 bases, leaving 13 bases between them. Germline CDR1 and CDR2: SGHNT and YYREEE (reference sequence). CDR3 sequence (DNA): TGTGCCAGCAGCCCGGCGGGGGTCGATCAGCCCCAGCATTTT. It encodes CASSPAGVDQPQHF.

V usage is TRBV7-2 and J usage is TRBJ2-7; perhaps TRBD1 as D (5 bases). CDR1 SGHTA and CDR2 FQGNSA come from the germline V gene. CDR3 length equals 14 residues. V dropped 5 bases and J dropped 9 bases, with 20 bases sitting between them. This CDR3 reads CASSPDTVGLGQYF. CDR3 in DNA: TGTGCCAGCAGCCCGGACACGGTGGGGCTCGGGCAGTACTTC. Filled out from reference TRBV7-2 and TRBJ2-7, the complete variable domain reads GAGVSQSPSNKVTEKGKDVELRCDPISGHTALYWYRQSLGQGLEFLIYFQGNSAPDKSGLPSDRFSAERTGGSVSTLTIQRTQQEDSAVYLCASSPDTVGLGQYFGPGTRLTVT.